This T cell receptor (beta chain) was obtained from a study of shared clonotypes between healthy human individuals. Study as a whole: Donor composition was two women and three men, aged 18 to 49.

With regard to this clone: Its specificity is unknown.

Each PCR replicate run on unsorted PBMC took in approximately 270 ng DNA, tens of thousands of T cell genomes. Using immunoSEQ multiplex PCR, the repertoire was profiled, and TCRdb retains in-frame clones only, with some absent. The profile shows fewer than 600,000 clones, about four fifths of them singletons. The V and J ends lost 2 bases and 0 bases respectively, with 16 bases between them. The CDR3 extends over 17 amino acids. Germline V gene sequence: CDR1 MNHNS, CDR2 SASEGT. The study, taken as a whole, reports: Only a few donors were included, so the genetic and exposure-history diversity represented was limited.

Material: PBMCs. J is TRBJ1-1 and V is TRBV6-1; D might be TRBD1 (5 bases). The origin of this receptor is a woman between 40 and 50 years old in good health. Some clones in this sample may be carry-over from other donors' samples. CDR3 in DNA: TGTGCCAGCAGTGAACTCGGATTTGGGACCATGAACACTGAAGCTTTCTTT. Its protein product is CASSELGFGTMNTEAFF.